This T cell receptor (beta chain) was identified during a study of radiation and T cells in renal cell carcinoma. The germline gives CDR1 SGHRS, CDR2 YFSETQ. CDR3 size: 15 residues. Trimming took 4 bases from V and 7 from J, leaving 17 bases between them. Generated by immunoSEQ multiplex PCR, the TCRdb table keeps only in-frame clones and is missing some. The profile shows 150,000 or so clones, about 88% of them singletons. In its sample, this clone was seen a few times. The time point is: baseline pretreatment blood. The treatment here: 15 Gy SBRT to primary tumor, nephrectomy 4 weeks later. This receptor was identified in a woman aged 45 to 65 with renal cell carcinoma. Specimen: blood, collected from a patient whose treatment included radiotherapy and nephrectomy. The J gene is TRBJ2-2, the V gene TRBV5-1, with D hard to call. CDR3 nucleotides: TGCGCCAGCAGCCTGATCCCGGTCGACGGCGGGGAGCTGTTTTTT. Translating it yields CASSLIPVDGGELFF.